This T cell receptor beta chain was identified during a study of blood T cell repertoires in COVID-19. Study-level information: COVID-19 samples from acute and convalescent phases originated in the United States, Italy and Spain. Sample material is recorded as cDNA or gDNA derived from T cells, B-cell-depleted T cells, or PBMCs.

A Seattle source enrolled patients during active infection and followed them longitudinally. The V gene's germline CDR1 is ENHRY and CDR2 SYGVKD. V shed 5 bases, J shed 1 base, and the junction held 3 bases outside the gene matches. The CDR3 sequence is 15 residues long. Original data processing: Researchers report that nucleated cell counts were estimated from reference gene primer amplification. TCRdb's table, derived via immunoSEQ multiplex PCR, lists solely in-frame clones and lacks some. For V, J and clone size, that table is used; D and trimming come from the DNA. The sample shows 150,000 to 200,000 clones, approximately 80% of them seen only once.

The sample comprised peripheral blood. The V and J genes are TRBV10-3 and TRBJ2-7; 12 positions agree with TRBD2. The clonotype was recovered from a woman aged 80 or over with COVID-19, enrolled during active disease. In DNA, the CDR3 is TGTGCCATCAGTCTTGGACTAGCGGGGTCCTACGAGCAGTACTTC. This gives the protein CAISLGLAGSYEQYF.